Listed below are T cell receptor beta chains from one sample, sequenced in a study of T cell changes during pregnancy in multiple sclerosis. Profiling relied on immunoSEQ multiplex PCR, and the TCRdb table lists in-frame clones only, not all of them. The sample records tens of thousands of clones, approximately 91% being singletons. The sequencing here drew on peripheral blood, taken in the first trimester of pregnancy. The receptors were sampled from a female donor with multiple sclerosis, enrolled in a pregnancy study. Each CDR3 is given with its conserved first and last residue. The D gene is left open where the match is weak. Where a row states a size, it is once, few, many or the class of an expanded clone; other rows omit it.

clone size	D gene	J gene	V gene	CDR3 protein	CDR3 DNA
NA	NA	TRBJ1-3	TRBV4-3	CASSQDGGPGNTIYF	TGCGCCAGCAGCCAAGATGGGGGCCCTGGAAACACCATATATTTT
few	TRBD1	TRBJ1-2	TRBV7-9	CASSPATGNYGYTF	TGTGCCAGCAGCCCGGCGACAGGGAACTATGGCTACACCTTC
NA	TRBD2	TRBJ2-3	TRBV7-2	CASSLVLAGGLTDTQYF	TGTGCCAGCAGCTTAGTACTAGCGGGAGGTCTTACAGATACGCAGTATTTT
NA	TRBD2	TRBJ2-3	TRBV5-1	CASSLSGRGTDTQYF	TGCGCCAGCAGCCTTAGCGGGAGGGGCACAGATACGCAGTATTTT
NA	TRBD1	TRBJ1-5	TRBV4-1	CASSPTTAGQGINQPQHF	TGCGCCAGCAGCCCCACAACCGCGGGACAGGGGATCAATCAGCCCCAGCATTTT
NA	NA	TRBJ2-7	TRBV5-1	CASTFGTQAYEQYF	TGCGCCAGCACCTTCGGGACTCAAGCCTACGAGCAGTACTTC
few	NA	TRBJ2-7	TRBV14	CASSQFQRAYEQYF	TGTGCCAGCAGCCAATTCCAGCGGGCCTACGAGCAGTACTTC
NA	TRBD2	TRBJ2-1	TRBV9	CASSVTSGTSYNEQFF	TGTGCCAGCAGCGTAACTAGCGGGACCTCCTACAATGAGCAGTTCTTC
NA	TRBD2	TRBJ2-5	TRBV27	CASSLTAGGPQTKETQYF	TGTGCCAGCAGTTTAACAGCGGGAGGCCCTCAAACGAAAGAGACCCAGTACTTC
NA	TRBD2	TRBJ2-1	TRBV28	CASSSPLSGTNNYNEQFF	TGTGCCAGCAGTTCCCCTCTAAGCGGGACTAATAACTACAATGAGCAGTTCTTC
NA	NA	TRBJ1-1	TRBV5-4	CASSSSTRYTEAFF	TGTGCCAGCAGCTCGTCGACTCGGTACACTGAAGCTTTCTTT
NA	NA	TRBJ2-7	TRBV4-1	CASSQVTTGSYEQYF	TGCGCCAGCAGCCAAGTAACGACTGGATCCTACGAGCAGTACTTC
NA	TRBD2	TRBJ2-3	TRBV6-1	CASSVRLAGGIVGYTDTQYF	TGTGCCAGCAGTGTCAGACTAGCGGGAGGCATCGTGGGTTACACAGATACGCAGTATTTT
NA	NA	TRBJ1-4	TRBV7-2	CASSLASTGGGGEKLFF	TGTGCCAGCAGCTTGGCGAGTACGGGGGGAGGCGGTGAAAAACTGTTTTTT
NA	TRBD1	TRBJ2-7	TRBV29-1	CSARQGAGYEQYF	TGCAGCGCTCGACAGGGGGCGGGCTACGAGCAGTACTTC
NA	NA	TRBJ2-2	TRBV30	CAWRDYNTGELFF	TGTGCCTGGAGGGACTACAACACCGGGGAGCTGTTTTTT
NA	NA	TRBJ1-1	TRBV5-6	CASTATGTIAFF	TGTGCCAGCACCGCGACAGGTACGATAGCTTTCTTT
NA	TRBD2	TRBJ2-2	TRBV5-4	CTSSLEAGELAGELFF	TGTACCAGCAGCTTGGAAGCGGGAGAGTTGGCCGGGGAGCTGTTTTTT
NA	TRBD2	TRBJ2-1	TRBV9	CASSVGGGRANEQFF	TGTGCCAGCAGCGTAGGAGGCGGGAGGGCCAATGAGCAGTTCTTC
NA	TRBD1	TRBJ1-1	TRBV4-1	CASSRDRGPNTEAFF	TGCGCCAGCAGCCGAGACAGGGGCCCGAACACTGAAGCTTTCTTT
few	NA	TRBJ2-4	TRBV7-9	CASSKSGGAKNIQYF	TGTGCCAGCAGCAAGAGTGGAGGGGCCAAAAACATTCAGTACTTC
once	TRBD1	TRBJ1-5	TRBV28	CTSSPPGGSNQPQHF	TGTACCAGCAGTCCCCCAGGGGGGAGCAATCAGCCCCAGCATTTT
NA	TRBD1	TRBJ1-1	TRBV11-2	CASSSRDRGAEAFF	TGTGCCAGCAGCTCCCGGGACAGGGGCGCTGAAGCTTTCTTT
NA	NA	TRBJ1-2	TRBV5-6	CASSLGRVDGYTF	TGTGCCAGCAGCTTGGGTCGGGTTGATGGCTACACCTTC
NA	NA	TRBJ1-1	TRBV28	CASNHSGRGPNTEAFF	TGTGCCAGCAATCATTCCGGGAGGGGCCCCAACACTGAAGCTTTCTTT
NA	NA	TRBJ1-3	TRBV19	CASSRSLDSSGNTIYF	TGTGCCAGTAGTCGTTCACTGGACAGCTCTGGAAACACCATATATTTT
once	TRBD2	TRBJ2-1	TRBV28	CASSSPGLAVVDEQFF	TGTGCCAGCAGTTCCCCGGGACTAGCGGTGGTGGATGAGCAGTTCTTC
NA	NA	TRBJ1-2	TRBV14	CASSQGLNYGYTF	TGTGCCAGCAGCCAAGGACTGAACTATGGCTACACCTTC
NA	NA	TRBJ1-2	TRBV5-4	CASSFPGDLGGYTF	TGTGCCAGCAGCTTCCCCGGGGACTTAGGAGGCTACACCTTC
NA	NA	TRBJ1-1	TRBV7-3	CASSAQGGRNTEAFF	TGTGCCAGCAGCGCGCAGGGAGGTCGGAACACTGAAGCTTTCTTT
NA	TRBD2	TRBJ2-1	TRBV4-3	CASSQDQLASSYNEQFF	TGCGCCAGCAGCCAGGATCAACTAGCGTCCTCCTACAATGAGCAGTTCTTC